Each of the 16 T cell receptor beta chains below was sequenced from the same sample in a study of cytomegalovirus exposure and HLA in healthy donors. Repertoires were generated with immunoSEQ multiplex PCR, while TCRdb's copy carries only in-frame clones and drops some. The table shows around 300,000 clones, with 87% occurring only once. The sample taken for sequencing was PBMCs. The source is a woman aged 25-40 years in good health and CMV-seropositive.

The chain couples TRBV15 to TRBJ1-4; the match to TRBD1 covers 8 bases. The CDR3 runs to 15 residues. With V trimmed by 2 bases and J by 7 bases, 6 bases remained unmatched. In germline, CDR1 is LNHNV, CDR2 YYDKDF (reference sequence). CDR3 protein: CATSRRDRGGEKLFF. CDR3 coding DNA: TGTGCCACCAGCAGACGAGACAGGGGAGGTGAAAAACTGTTTTTT.

V gene TRBV4-3 combines with J gene TRBJ2-7; maybe TRBD2 (5 bases). Trimming removed 1 base from V and 2 bases from J, with 12 bases in between. The CDR3 has 15 amino acids. The germline CDR1 and CDR2 sequences are LGHNA and YSLEER. The CDR3 coding sequence is TGCGCCAGCAGCCAAGGGTTGTCCGGGGCCTACGAGCAGTACTTC. Its protein product is CASSQGLSGAYEQYF.

The chain has TRBV27 and TRBJ2-1; 11 nucleotides match TRBD2. V dropped 6 bases and J dropped 5; count of bases not matched to a gene: 6. In germline, CDR1 is MNHEY, CDR2 SMNVEV (reference sequence). CDR3 size: 15 residues. CDR3 nucleotide sequence: TGTGCCAGCAGCCCGGGACTAGCGGTTCACAATGAGCAGTTCTTC. This sequence encodes CASSPGLAVHNEQFF.

J is TRBJ2-3 and V is TRBV5-1; 8 bases line up with TRBD2. CDR3 length: 16 residues. With V trimmed by 4 bases and J by 2 bases, 9 bases remained unmatched. Germline values: CDR1 SGHRS, CDR2 YFSETQ. The DNA for the CDR3 is TGCGCCAGCAGCGCGTTGGCTAGCGGGTACACAGATACGCAGTATTTT. Residues: CASSALASGYTDTQYF.

The CDR3 coding sequence is TGTGCTAGTGCCAGGACTAGCGGGGGTTTATATACGCAGTATTTT. This codes for CASARTSGGLYTQYF. This chain links TRBV12-5 with TRBJ2-3; 13 nucleotides agree with TRBD2. Germline trimming cut 7 bases from V and 7 bases from J; bases unmatched to any gene: 8. Germline values: CDR1 LGHNT, CDR2 FRNRAP. The CDR3 is made up of 15 amino acids.

The rearrangement links TRBV28 to TRBJ2-7; no clear D. The germline V gene has CDR1 MDHEN and CDR2 SYDVKM. V lost 6 bases and J lost 0, with 15 bases in between. The CDR3 contains 15 residues. The CDR3 loop reads CASSLIYPSSYEQYF. CDR3 sequence (DNA): TGTGCCAGCAGCTTGATATACCCGAGCTCCTACGAGCAGTACTTC.

In its sample, this clone was seen a few times. This chain uses TRBV5-6 with TRBJ1-2; D not resolved. The V gene's germline CDR1 is SGHDT and CDR2 YYEEEE. The CDR3 is 13 residues long. Trimming took off 0 bases at V and 5 bases at J, with 8 bases between the two ends. CDR3 protein: CASSLGGKYGYTF. In nucleotides, the CDR3 is TGTGCCAGCAGCTTGGGAGGGAAGTATGGCTACACCTTC. Based on the CDR3 plus reference TRBV5-6 and TRBJ1-2, the full variable domain is DAGVTQSPTHLIKTRGQQVTLRCSPKSGHDTVSWYQQALGQGPQFIFQYYEEEERQRGNFPDRFSGHQFPNYSSELNVNALLLGDSALYLCASSLGGKYGYTFGSGTRLTVV.

V and J are TRBV5-4 and TRBJ2-2; no clear D. The CDR3 has 13 residues. V lost 4 bases to trimming and J lost 2 bases, with 6 bases between them. Germline values: CDR1 SGHNT, CDR2 YYREEE (reference sequence). DNA for the CDR3: TGTGCCAGCAGCCTTACTAACACCGGGGAGCTGTTTTTT. Its protein is CASSLTNTGELFF.

The DNA for the CDR3 is TGCAGCGCACGGACAGGGAACTATGGCTACACCTTC. This gives the protein CSARTGNYGYTF. V gene TRBV29-1 combines with J gene TRBJ1-2; 8 nucleotides line up with TRBD1. CDR1 and CDR2 (germline): SQVTM, ANQGSEA. V lost 7 bases and J lost 2; bases outside the gene matches: 3. The CDR3 sequence is 12 residues long.

This sequence joins TRBV6-1 and TRBJ2-7; D is unclear. CDR1 MNHNS and CDR2 SASEGT come from the germline V gene. V was cut by 0 bases and J by 0 bases, with 15 bases left in between. The CDR3 sequence is 17 residues long. Written as DNA, the CDR3 is TGTGCCAGCAGTGAAGCGAGGCAGGCAATAGACTCCTACGAGCAGTACTTC. Protein product: CASSEARQAIDSYEQYF.

A few counts support this clone. This chain uses TRBV27 with TRBJ2-2; 9 bases fit TRBD2. The CDR3 length is 16 residues. The J segment lost 6 bases and the V segment lost 0 bases, leaving 5 bases of the junction unmatched. CDR1 and CDR2 from the germline V gene are MNHEY and SMNVEV (reference sequence). CDR3 loop: CASSLSGLARPGELFF. The CDR3 nucleotides read TGTGCCAGCAGTTTATCCGGACTAGCGAGGCCCGGGGAGCTGTTTTTT.

This chain connects TRBV13 to TRBJ1-3; no clear D. The length of the CDR3 is 12 residues. CDR1 and CDR2 (germline): PRHDT, FYEKMQ (reference sequence). V was pared by 4 bases and J by 5 bases, with 6 bases between. This CDR3 is CASSYNRNTIYF. The CDR3 DNA sequence: TGTGCCAGCAGCTATAACCGAAACACCATATATTTT. The variable domain in full, with the rest retrieved from reference TRBV13 and TRBJ1-3, is AAGVIQSPRHLIKEKRETATLKCYPIPRHDTVYWYQQGPGQDPQFLISFYEKMQSDKGSIPDRFSAQQFSDYHSELNMSSLELGDSALYFCASSYNRNTIYFGEGSWLTVV.

The chain is built from TRBV7-9 and TRBJ1-5, with 9 bases aligning to TRBD1. This CDR3 region has 17 residues. Per germline, CDR1 SEHNR and CDR2 FQNEAQ (reference sequence). The ends lost 5 bases at V and 7 bases at J; junction bases unmatched: 15. DNA of the CDR3: TGTGCCAGCAGCCGAGCCTACACCGGGACAGGGTGGCAGCCCCAGCATTTT. It specifies CASSRAYTGTGWQPQHF.

This rearrangement joins TRBV27 to TRBJ2-3; D is possibly TRBD2 (6 bases). Per germline, CDR1 MNHEY and CDR2 SMNVEV (reference sequence). The V and J ends lost 2 bases and 9 bases respectively, with 12 bases between them. This CDR3 contains 13 residues. The CDR3 spells CASSLGGGGTQYF. For the CDR3, the DNA is TGTGCCAGCAGTTTAGGGGGAGGAGGGACGCAGTATTTT.

The chain links TRBV5-6 to TRBJ2-5; D not certain. The V gene lost 0 bases and the J gene lost 10 bases, with 7 bases spanning the gap. The CDR3 length is 11 residues. Germline-derived CDR1 and CDR2 are SGHDT and YYEEEE. CDR3: CASSLVQVQYF. CDR3 nucleotides: TGTGCCAGCAGCTTGGTTCAGGTCCAGTACTTC.

CDR3 in amino acids: CASSLLGGWDDEQYF. The CDR3 region has the DNA TGTGCCAGCAGCCTATTAGGAGGGTGGGATGACGAGCAGTACTTC. The V and J genes are TRBV7-2 and TRBJ2-7, with TRBD2 as a possible D gene (6 bases). This CDR3 is built from 15 residues. Germline lookup yields CDR1 SGHTA and CDR2 FQGNSA. Trimming left V 5 bases short and J 5 bases short, with 19 bases between. Looking up the rest from reference TRBV7-2 and TRBJ2-7 gives the full variable domain: GAGVSQSPSNKVTEKGKDVELRCDPISGHTALYWYRQSLGQGLEFLIYFQGNSAPDKSGLPSDRFSAERTGGSVSTLTIQRTQQEDSAVYLCASSLLGGWDDEQYFGPGTRLTVT.